The 20 T cell receptor beta chains listed next were all sequenced from one sample in a study of T cell responses to AZD1222 COVID-19 vaccine. Assay: immunoSEQ multiplex PCR; the TCRdb copy retains only in-frame clones and omits some. Of 120,000 or so clones listed, about nine tenths are singletons. Sequenced here: peripheral blood, sampled on day 0 of AZD1222 vaccination. The receptors were gathered from an adult in good health.

V and J are TRBV5-4 and TRBJ2-1; D is undetermined. The length of the CDR3 is 15 residues. Germline lookup yields CDR1 SGHNT and CDR2 YYREEE (reference sequence). V lost 2 bases to trimming and J lost 2 bases, with 11 bases between them. The CDR3 nucleotides read TGTGCCAGCAGCTTTGATGCCGTCACCTACAATGAGCAGTTCTTC. Translation gives CASSFDAVTYNEQFF.

The gene calls are TRBV10-1 and TRBJ2-2; no firm D call. This CDR3 contains 14 residues. Trimming shortened V by 8 bases and J by 2 bases, and 12 bases separated the two germline ends. The germline V gene has CDR1 WNHNN and CDR2 SYGVQD (reference sequence). The CDR3 DNA sequence: TGCGCCAGCGCTAGATCACTCAACACCGGGGAGCTGTTTTTT. Its translation is CASARSLNTGELFF.

The gene calls are TRBV5-1 and TRBJ2-2; possible D gene TRBD1, 5 bases. This CDR3 has 15 residues. CDR1 SGHRS and CDR2 YFSETQ come from the germline V gene. V shed 0 bases and J shed 3 bases, with 9 bases lying between them. CDR3 region: CASSLGRGYTGELFF. The CDR3 coding sequence is TGCGCCAGCAGCTTGGGTAGGGGATACACCGGGGAGCTGTTTTTT.

V and J are TRBV11-2 and TRBJ2-3; perhaps TRBD2 as D (6 bases). CDR3 length equals 14 residues. CDR1 is SGHAT, CDR2 FQNNGV, per germline. Trimming removed 1 base at V and 1 base at J, with 6 bases between. CDR3 in amino acids: CASSLGGGTDTQYF. CDR3 in DNA: TGTGCCAGCAGCTTAGGGGGGGGCACAGATACGCAGTATTTT.

The DNA for the CDR3 is TGTGCCAGCAGTTTGCTCGGGGCTGGGTCACCCCTCCACTTT. It codes for CASSLLGAGSPLHF. The rearrangement joins TRBV28 to TRBJ1-6; TRBD1 might be the D (5 bases). Germline V lookup: CDR1 MDHEN, CDR2 SYDVKM. Trimming took 3 bases from V and 10 from J, leaving 13 bases between them. The CDR3 runs to 14 residues.

The chain recombines TRBV19 with TRBJ1-4; 7 bases match TRBD1. The V gene end was trimmed by 6 bases and the J gene end by 0 bases; junction bases not matched to a gene: 1. This CDR3 comprises 14 residues. Germline CDR1 LNHDA, CDR2 SQIVND (reference sequence). DNA for the CDR3: TGTGCCAGTAGAGGGACAGCAACTAATGAAAAACTGTTTTTT. This translates into CASRGTATNEKLFF.

The chain couples TRBV29-1 to TRBJ2-7; 10 bases align to TRBD2. The CDR3 totals 15 residues. Germline loops: CDR1 SQVTM, CDR2 ANQGSEA. CDR3 in amino acids: CSPLAGVNVHDEQYF. DNA for the CDR3: TGCAGTCCTCTAGCGGGAGTTAACGTCCACGACGAGCAGTACTTC.

V and J are TRBV28 and TRBJ1-1, with unresolved D. CDR1 is MDHEN, CDR2 SYDVKM, per germline. This CDR3 is 11 amino acids long. V dropped 3 bases and J dropped 7 bases, with 6 bases sitting between them. As DNA, the CDR3 is TGTGCCAGCAGTTTTGAAAGTGAAGCTTTCTTT. This encodes CASSFESEAFF.

The chain is built from TRBV11-2 and TRBJ2-5; D perhaps matches TRBD1 (6 bases). The CDR3 runs to 14 residues. V was pared by 9 bases and J by 2 bases, with 16 bases between. Germline V gene sequence: CDR1 SGHAT, CDR2 FQNNGV. The CDR3 DNA reads TGTGCCAGTACGAAATGGGGGCAGCAAGAGACCCAGTACTTC. Its translation: CASTKWGQQETQYF. The whole variable domain, remainder taken from reference TRBV11-2 and TRBJ2-5, is EAGVAQSPRYKIIEKRQSVAFWCNPISGHATLYWYQQILGQGPKLLIQFQNNGVVDDSQLPKDRFSAERLKGVDSTLKIQPAKLEDSAVYLCASTKWGQQETQYFGPGTRLLVL.

This chain links TRBV11-3 with TRBJ2-1, with D unclear. The CDR3 consists of 14 residues. Germline CDR1 is SGHNT and CDR2 is YENEEA. The V end was cut by 0 bases, the J end by 5 bases, with 8 bases between. CDR3 protein: CASSLDTRNNEQFF. CDR3 DNA sequence: TGTGCCAGCAGCTTAGACACCCGTAACAATGAGCAGTTCTTC.

The chain combines TRBV5-1 with TRBJ2-3; 13 nucleotides line up with TRBD2. V shed 4 bases, J shed 2 bases, and the junction held 7 bases outside the gene matches. Germline V gene lookup returns CDR1 SGHRS and CDR2 YFSETQ. The CDR3 runs 17 residues. The CDR3 spells CASSPGLAGEYTDTQYF. The CDR3 coding sequence is TGCGCCAGCAGCCCAGGACTAGCGGGAGAGTACACAGATACGCAGTATTTT.

This chain links TRBV11-2 with TRBJ2-7; D uncertain. The CDR3 is 12 residues long. V was clipped by 6 bases and J by 6 bases, with 12 bases between them. Germline values: CDR1 SGHAT, CDR2 FQNNGV. The DNA for the CDR3 is TGTGCCAGCAGTACCCCGCAGAGCGAGCAGTACTTC. Amino acid sequence: CASSTPQSEQYF.

This clone was seen just once. The CDR3 bases are TGTGCCACCAGTGAGCCCTGGACAGGGGAGAGGGACTATGGCTACACCTTC. Protein sequence: CATSEPWTGERDYGYTF. This rearrangement joins TRBV24-1 to TRBJ1-2; 9 bases fit TRBD1. The CDR3 is 17 amino acids. Germline V lookup: CDR1 KGHDR, CDR2 SFDVKD. V was clipped by 4 bases and J by 3 bases; unmatched bases: 11.

J is TRBJ2-2 and V is TRBV19, with D possibly TRBD2 on 7 matching bases. Germline values: CDR1 LNHDA, CDR2 SQIVND (reference sequence). The V end was cut by 6 bases, the J end by 4 bases, with 18 bases between. This CDR3 spans 16 amino acids. The CDR3 nucleotides are TGTGCCAGTAGGACCGAGGGGGGGCAGGGCACCGGGGAGCTGTTTTTT. It yields the protein CASRTEGGQGTGELFF.

The gene calls are TRBV2 and TRBJ2-1; no firm D call. CDR1 and CDR2 from the germline V gene are SNHLY and FYNNEI. Trimming left V 0 bases short and J 9 bases short, with 9 bases between. CDR3 length: 13 amino acids. The CDR3 here is CASSEANVGEQFF. The CDR3 DNA sequence: TGTGCCAGCAGTGAAGCGAACGTGGGTGAGCAGTTCTTC.

The gene calls are TRBV2 and TRBJ2-1; D call uncertain. Per germline, CDR1 SNHLY and CDR2 FYNNEI. CDR3 length: 17 residues. With 2 bases removed from V and 0 bases from J, the gap between germline ends came to 14 bases. CDR3 sequence reads: CASSELGSFSSYNEQFF. CDR3 DNA: TGTGCCAGCAGTGAATTAGGTTCTTTCAGCTCCTACAATGAGCAGTTCTTC.

This chain joins TRBV27 and TRBJ1-2, with D maybe TRBD1 (6 bases). Germline-derived CDR1 and CDR2 are MNHEY and SMNVEV (reference sequence). V was cut by 2 bases and J by 9 bases, with 13 bases left in between. The CDR3 runs to 13 residues. CDR3 loop: CASSLRGGSSYTF. The DNA of the CDR3 is TGTGCCAGCAGTTTAAGGGGGGGATCTAGCTACACCTTC.

The chain joins TRBV7-9 to TRBJ2-7; D remains ambiguous. V was clipped by 2 bases and J by 3 bases, with 11 bases between them. The CDR3 extends over 14 amino acids. Germline CDR1 and CDR2: SEHNR and FQNEAQ (reference sequence). CDR3 residues: CASSLMAANYEQYF. In DNA, the CDR3 is TGTGCCAGCAGCTTAATGGCAGCGAACTACGAGCAGTACTTC.

This chain uses TRBV9 with TRBJ1-5, with a weak D call TRBD1 (6 bases). V was trimmed by 3 bases and J by 6 bases, leaving 16 bases between them. The CDR3 sequence is 15 residues long. Germline V gene lookup returns CDR1 SGDLS and CDR2 YYNGEE. The CDR3 DNA reads as TGTGCCAGCAGCGCCGAGCTGGGGGCCGGTCAGCCCCAGCATTTT. This gives the protein CASSAELGAGQPQHF.

The chain has TRBV4-1 and TRBJ2-1; a possible D gene is TRBD2 (5 bases). Per germline, CDR1 MGHRA and CDR2 YSYEKL. Trimming cost V 0 bases and J 1 base, with 13 bases left between them. The CDR3 contains 17 residues. CDR3 sequence reads: CASSQDVDFASYNEQFF. The CDR3, as DNA: TGCGCCAGCAGCCAAGACGTGGACTTCGCGTCCTACAATGAGCAGTTCTTC.